The entry below gives a single T cell receptor beta chain sequence along with its context. The source of the sample is a study of OX40 agonist ivuxolimab in advanced cancers. The method was immunoSEQ multiplex PCR; TCRdb's version includes in-frame clones alone and lacks a portion of them. This sample has around 49,000 clones, with nearly 80% found just once. This TCR came from an adult with an advanced solid tumor such as melanoma, head and neck, liver or kidney cancer. The sample here was CD4+ or CD8+ T cells sorted from blood, taken in a trial of the OX40 agonist ivuxolimab.

CDR3 nucleotide sequence: TGTGCCATCAGTTCCGGGACTAGCGGAGACGATGAGCAGTTCTTC. Translation gives CAISSGTSGDDEQFF. V and J are TRBV10-3 and TRBJ2-1, with 11 positions matching TRBD2. In germline, CDR1 is ENHRY, CDR2 SYGVKD. V shed 5 bases, J shed 8 bases, and the junction held 8 bases outside the gene matches. CDR3 size: 15 residues.